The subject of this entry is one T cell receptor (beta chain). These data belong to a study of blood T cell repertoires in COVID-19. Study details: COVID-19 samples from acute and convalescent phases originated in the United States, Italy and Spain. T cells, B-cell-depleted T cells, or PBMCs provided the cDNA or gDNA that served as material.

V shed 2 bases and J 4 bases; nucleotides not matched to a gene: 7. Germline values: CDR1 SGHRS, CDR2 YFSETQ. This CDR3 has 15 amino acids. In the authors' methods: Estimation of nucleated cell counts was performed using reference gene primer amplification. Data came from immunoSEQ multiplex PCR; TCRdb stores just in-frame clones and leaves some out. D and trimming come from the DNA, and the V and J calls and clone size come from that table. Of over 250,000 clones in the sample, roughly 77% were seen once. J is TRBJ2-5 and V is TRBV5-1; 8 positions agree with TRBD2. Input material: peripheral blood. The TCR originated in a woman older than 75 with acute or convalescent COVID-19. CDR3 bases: TGCGCCAGCAGCTTCTCAGCGGGAGAGACAGAGACCCAGTACTTC. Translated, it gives CASSFSAGETETQYF.